The 3 T cell receptor beta chains listed next were all sequenced from one sample in a study of shared clonotypes between healthy human individuals. TCRdb keeps only in-frame clones here, not all; method: immunoSEQ multiplex PCR. Altogether about 2.2 million clones are present, about 92% being singletons, with the ten largest covering 1.5% to 2%. The naive CD8 subset, CD45RO-negative cells positively selected for CCR7, excluded terminally differentiated effector memory CD45RA+ cells. Sequencing used naive CD8+ T cells from PBMCs. These receptors came from a man aged 18-30 years in good health. Some clones in this sample may be carry-over from other donors' samples.

The chain carries TRBV11-2 and TRBJ1-4; D is undetermined. There are 16 residues in the CDR3. V was trimmed by 0 bases and J by 5 bases, leaving 13 bases between them. The germline V gene has CDR1 SGHAT and CDR2 FQNNGV. The CDR3 sequence: CASSLDMGWGNEKLFF. The CDR3 DNA follows: TGTGCCAGCAGCTTAGATATGGGGTGGGGAAATGAAAAACTGTTTTTT.

As regards this clone: The sample carries other DNA sequences with the same CDR3. V gene TRBV19 combines with J gene TRBJ2-7; either TRBD1 or TRBD2 may fit D (5 bases each). V lost 1 base to trimming and J lost 5 bases, with 12 bases between them. The CDR3 length is 14 residues. Germline CDR1 is LNHDA and CDR2 is SQIVND (reference sequence). The CDR3 is CASSIVQGRNEQYF. Here the CDR3 DNA reads TGTGCCAGTAGTATAGTTCAGGGACGGAACGAGCAGTACTTC.

The chain has TRBV11-2 and TRBJ2-2, with unresolved D. This CDR3 contains 11 residues. Trimming took 6 bases from V and 7 from J, leaving 6 bases between them. Germline values: CDR1 SGHAT, CDR2 FQNNGV. The DNA for the CDR3 is TGTGCCAGCAGAGTAGGCGGGGAGCTGTTTTTT. Its protein product is CASRVGGELFF. The whole variable domain, filled in from reference TRBV11-2 and TRBJ2-2, reads EAGVAQSPRYKIIEKRQSVAFWCNPISGHATLYWYQQILGQGPKLLIQFQNNGVVDDSQLPKDRFSAERLKGVDSTLKIQPAKLEDSAVYLCASRVGGELFFGEGSRLTVL.